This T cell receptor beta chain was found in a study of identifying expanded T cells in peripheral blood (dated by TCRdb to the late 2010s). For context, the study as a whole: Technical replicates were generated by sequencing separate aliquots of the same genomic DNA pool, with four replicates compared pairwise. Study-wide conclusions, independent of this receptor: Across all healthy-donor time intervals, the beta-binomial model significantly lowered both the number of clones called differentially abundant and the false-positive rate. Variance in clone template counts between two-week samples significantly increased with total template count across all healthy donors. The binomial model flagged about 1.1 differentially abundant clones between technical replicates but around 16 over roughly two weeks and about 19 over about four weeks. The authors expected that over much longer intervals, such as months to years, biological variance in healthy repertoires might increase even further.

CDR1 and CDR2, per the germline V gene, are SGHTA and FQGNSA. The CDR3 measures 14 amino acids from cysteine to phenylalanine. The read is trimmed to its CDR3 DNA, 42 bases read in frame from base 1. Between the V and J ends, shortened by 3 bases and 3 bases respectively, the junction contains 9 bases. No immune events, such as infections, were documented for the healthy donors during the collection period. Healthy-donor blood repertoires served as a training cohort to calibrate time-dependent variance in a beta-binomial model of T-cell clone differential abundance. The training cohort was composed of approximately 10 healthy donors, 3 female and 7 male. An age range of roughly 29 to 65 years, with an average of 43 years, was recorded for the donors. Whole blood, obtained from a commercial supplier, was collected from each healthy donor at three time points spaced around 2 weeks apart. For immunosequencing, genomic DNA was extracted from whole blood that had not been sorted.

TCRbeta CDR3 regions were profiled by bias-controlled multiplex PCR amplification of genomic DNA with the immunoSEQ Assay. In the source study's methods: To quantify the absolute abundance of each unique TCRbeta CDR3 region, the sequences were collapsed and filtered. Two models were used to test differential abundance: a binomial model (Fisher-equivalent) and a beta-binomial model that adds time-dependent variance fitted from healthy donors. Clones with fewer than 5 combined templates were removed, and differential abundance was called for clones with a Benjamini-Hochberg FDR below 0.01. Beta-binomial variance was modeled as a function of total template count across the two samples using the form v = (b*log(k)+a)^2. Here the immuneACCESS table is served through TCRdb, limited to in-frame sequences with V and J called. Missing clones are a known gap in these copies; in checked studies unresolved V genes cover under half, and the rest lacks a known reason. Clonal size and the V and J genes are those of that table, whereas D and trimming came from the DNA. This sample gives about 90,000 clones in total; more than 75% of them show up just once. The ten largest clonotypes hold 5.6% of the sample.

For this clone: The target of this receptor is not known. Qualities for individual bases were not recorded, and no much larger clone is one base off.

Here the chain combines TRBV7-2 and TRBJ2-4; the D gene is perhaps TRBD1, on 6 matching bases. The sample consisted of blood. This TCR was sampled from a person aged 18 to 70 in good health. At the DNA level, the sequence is TGTGCCAGCAGCTTTCAGGGGCACAAAAACATTCAGTACTTC. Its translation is CASSFQGHKNIQYF.